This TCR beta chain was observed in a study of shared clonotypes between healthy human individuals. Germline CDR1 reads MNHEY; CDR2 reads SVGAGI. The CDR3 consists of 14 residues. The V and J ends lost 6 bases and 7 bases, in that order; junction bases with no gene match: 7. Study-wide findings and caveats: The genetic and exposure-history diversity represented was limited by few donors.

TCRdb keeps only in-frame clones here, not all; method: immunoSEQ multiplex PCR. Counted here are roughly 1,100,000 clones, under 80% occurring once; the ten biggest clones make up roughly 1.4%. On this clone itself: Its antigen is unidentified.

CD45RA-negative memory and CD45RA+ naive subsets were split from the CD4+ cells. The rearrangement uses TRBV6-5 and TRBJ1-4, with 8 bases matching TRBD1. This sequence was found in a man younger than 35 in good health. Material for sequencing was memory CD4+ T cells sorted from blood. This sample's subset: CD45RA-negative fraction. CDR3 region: CASSEGQGAEKLFF. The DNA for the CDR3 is TGTGCCAGCAGCGAAGGACAGGGAGCTGAAAAACTGTTTTTT.